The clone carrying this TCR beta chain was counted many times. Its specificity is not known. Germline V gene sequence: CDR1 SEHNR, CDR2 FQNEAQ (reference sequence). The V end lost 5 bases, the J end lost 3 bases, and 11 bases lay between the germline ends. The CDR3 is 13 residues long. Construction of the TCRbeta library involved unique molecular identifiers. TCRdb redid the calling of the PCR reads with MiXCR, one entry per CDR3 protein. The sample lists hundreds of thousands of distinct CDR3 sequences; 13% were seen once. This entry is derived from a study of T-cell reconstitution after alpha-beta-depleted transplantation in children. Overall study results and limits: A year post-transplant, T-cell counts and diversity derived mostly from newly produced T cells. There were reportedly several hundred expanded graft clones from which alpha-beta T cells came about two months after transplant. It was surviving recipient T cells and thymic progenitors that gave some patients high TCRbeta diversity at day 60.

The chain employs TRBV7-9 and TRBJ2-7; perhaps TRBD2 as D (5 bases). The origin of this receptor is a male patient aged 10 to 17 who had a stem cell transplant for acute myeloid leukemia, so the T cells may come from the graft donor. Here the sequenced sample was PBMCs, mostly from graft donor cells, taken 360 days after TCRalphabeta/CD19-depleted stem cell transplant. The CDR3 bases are TGTGCCAGCAGCGTCCAAGGAGGCTACGAGCAGTACTTC. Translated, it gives CASSVQGGYEQYF.